Below, 32 T cell receptor beta chains from the same sample are listed, as sequenced in a study of blood T cell repertoires in COVID-19. Data came from immunoSEQ multiplex PCR; TCRdb stores just in-frame clones and leaves some out. The data hold about 370,000 clones, with approximately 92% observed a single time. The sequenced sample consisted of PBMCs or T cells enriched from blood (not recorded which). Receptors originate from a man younger than 30 who had recovered from COVID-19.

This clone was recorded once. The V call is TRBV5-1, the J call TRBJ2-1; D is uncertain. Germline V gene lookup returns CDR1 SGHRS and CDR2 YFSETQ. The CDR3 has 15 amino acids. Deletions cut 0 bases from V and 2 bases from J, with 9 bases between. CDR3 residues: CASSLVAETYNEQFF. DNA of the CDR3: TGCGCCAGCAGCTTGGTCGCAGAAACCTACAATGAGCAGTTCTTC.

The CDR3 nucleotides read TGCGCCAGCAGCCAAGGAGAGGGAGAGCGAAACTATGGCTACACCTTC. It specifies CASSQGEGERNYGYTF. The chain joins TRBV4-3 to TRBJ1-2; no firm D call. CDR1 and CDR2 (germline): LGHNA, YSLEER. Trimming pared 1 base from V and 2 bases from J, leaving 14 bases between. CDR3 length: 16 amino acids.

CDR3 region: CATKDQGVYNEQFF. CDR3 nucleotide sequence: TGTGCCACAAAAGACCAGGGGGTCTACAATGAGCAGTTCTTC. This chain connects TRBV19 to TRBJ2-1; 7 bases are shared with TRBD1. V shed 10 bases and J 3 bases; nucleotides not matched to a gene: 9. The CDR3 runs 14 residues. The germline V gene encodes CDR1 LNHDA and CDR2 SQIVND (reference sequence).

The chain has TRBV23-1 and TRBJ1-6, with D maybe TRBD1 (5 bases). TRBV23-1 is placed among ORFs of uncertain function. V lost 0 bases, J lost 0 bases, and 18 bases lay in between. The length of the CDR3 is 20 residues. This CDR3 is CASSQSPVGGDSSYNSPLHF. Written as DNA, the CDR3 is TGCGCCAGCAGTCAATCCCCCGTGGGGGGAGACAGCTCCTATAATTCACCCCTCCACTTT.

The chain has TRBV28 and TRBJ1-2; D gene unclear. The V gene's germline CDR1 is MDHEN and CDR2 SYDVKM. The length of the CDR3 is 12 residues. Trimming removed 3 bases at V and 8 bases at J, with 10 bases between. The CDR3 sequence is CASSFEYRGYTF. CDR3 coding DNA: TGTGCCAGCAGTTTTGAGTATCGGGGCTACACCTTC.

The rearrangement uses TRBV5-1 and TRBJ2-4, with a possible D match to TRBD2 (6 bases). Trimming took off 7 bases at V and 1 base at J, with 18 bases between the two ends. Per germline, CDR1 SGHRS and CDR2 YFSETQ. CDR3 length equals 16 residues. This chain's CDR3 is CASLTSRGKAKNIQYF. CDR3 nucleotides: TGCGCCAGCCTTACTAGTCGGGGGAAGGCCAAAAACATTCAGTACTTC.

The chain employs TRBV29-1 and TRBJ2-5; a possible D gene is TRBD2 (6 bases). CDR1 is SQVTM and CDR2 is ANQGSEA in the germline V gene. Trimming pared 7 bases from V and 5 bases from J, leaving 17 bases between. The CDR3 spans 13 residues. The CDR3 is CSAGGGAWETQYF. CDR3 nucleotide sequence: TGCAGCGCCGGGGGTGGGGCGTGGGAGACCCAGTACTTC.

The chain employs TRBV27 and TRBJ1-1; 9 bases fit TRBD1. This CDR3 contains 13 residues. The germline gives CDR1 MNHEY, CDR2 SMNVEV (reference sequence). J gave up 5 bases and V 7 bases, and 5 bases lay outside the gene matches. CDR3 residues: CASTRQGGTEAFF. For the CDR3, the DNA is TGTGCCAGCACCAGACAGGGGGGTACTGAAGCTTTCTTT.

The genes are TRBV27 and TRBJ1-2, with D possibly matching TRBD1 (5 bases). The length of the CDR3 is 13 residues. Germline V lookup: CDR1 MNHEY, CDR2 SMNVEV (reference sequence). V lost 5 bases, J lost 9 bases, and 16 bases lay in between. CDR3 in DNA: TGTGCCAGCAGTCCGACCCAGGGAGGGCGCTACACCTTC. Translation gives CASSPTQGGRYTF.

The gene calls are TRBV7-3 and TRBJ1-1, with 8 bases that match TRBD1. V dropped 5 bases and J dropped 7; count of bases not matched to a gene: 6. The CDR3 extends over 13 amino acids. Per germline, CDR1 SGHTA and CDR2 FQGTGA. The CDR3: CASSRQGLGEAFF. In nucleotides, the CDR3 is TGTGCCAGCAGCCGACAGGGGTTGGGTGAAGCTTTCTTT.

The gene calls are TRBV29-1 and TRBJ2-5; D call uncertain. This CDR3 is 13 amino acids long. Trimming removed 7 bases at V and 1 base at J, with 13 bases between. Germline values: CDR1 SQVTM, CDR2 ANQGSEA. This chain's CDR3 is CSAAAGAQETQYF. CDR3 bases: TGCAGCGCCGCAGCAGGTGCCCAAGAGACCCAGTACTTC. The variable domain in full, with the rest retrieved from reference TRBV29-1 and TRBJ2-5, is SAVISQKPSRDICQRGTSLTIQCQVDSQVTMMFWYRQQPGQSLTLIATANQGSEATYESGFVIDKFPISRPNLTFSTLTVSNMSPEDSSIYLCSAAAGAQETQYFGPGTRLLVL.

The genes are TRBV5-1 and TRBJ2-1; a weak D match, TRBD2 (5 bases). From germline, CDR1 is SGHRS and CDR2 YFSETQ. The V and J ends lost 3 bases and 0 bases respectively, with 10 bases between them. The CDR3 extends over 15 amino acids. Here the CDR3 DNA reads TGCGCCAGCAGCTACGGGGATAGCTCCTACAATGAGCAGTTCTTC. Its translation: CASSYGDSSYNEQFF.

This sequence joins TRBV18 and TRBJ1-3; 7 nucleotides match TRBD1. Germline lookup yields CDR1 KGHSH and CDR2 LQKENI. The CDR3 length is 17 residues. The V segment lost 1 base and the J segment 0 bases; nucleotides outside the gene matches: 6. The CDR3 loop is CASSPLDREISGNTIYF. The DNA for the CDR3 is TGTGCCAGCTCACCACTTGACAGGGAAATCTCTGGAAACACCATATATTTT.

The chain employs TRBV3-1 (or the pseudogene TRBV3-2) and TRBJ2-3; a possible D gene is TRBD1 (6 bases). CDR3 length equals 16 residues. CDR1 is LGHDT, CDR2 YNNKEL, per germline (reference sequence). V dropped 4 bases and J dropped 1 base, with 15 bases sitting between them. The CDR3 region is CASSPSWGRGTDTQYF. The DNA for the CDR3 is TGTGCCAGCAGCCCTTCTTGGGGGCGGGGCACAGATACGCAGTATTTT.

J is TRBJ1-1 and V is TRBV10-2; 10 bases map to TRBD1. This CDR3 contains 15 residues. The J segment lost 7 bases and the V segment lost 10 bases, leaving 15 bases of the junction unmatched. CDR1 and CDR2 from the germline V gene are WSHSY and SAAADI. CDR3 coding DNA: TGCGCCACCGTCCCGGGACAGGGGAGGTTGGGTGAAGCTTTCTTT. Encoded protein: CATVPGQGRLGEAFF.

The chain links TRBV3-1 (or the pseudogene TRBV3-2) to TRBJ2-5, with TRBD2 matching 14 bases. The CDR3 spans 15 residues. V was pared by 4 bases and J by 6 bases, with 4 bases of the junction left unmatched. The germline CDR1 and CDR2 sequences are LGHDT and YNNKEL (reference sequence). CDR3 residues: CASSLGTSGGQTQYF. The DNA of the CDR3 is TGTGCCAGCAGCCTCGGGACTAGCGGGGGTCAGACCCAGTACTTC.

The rearrangement joins TRBV6-6 to TRBJ2-7; 13 bases line up with TRBD2. Germline CDR1 MNHNY, CDR2 SVGAGI (reference sequence). V shed 5 bases and J 2 bases; nucleotides not matched to a gene: 9. The CDR3 has 17 amino acids. The CDR3 DNA is TGTGCCAGCAGTCAACCGGGACTAGCGGGGCATGCCTACGAGCAGTACTTC. Translated, it gives CASSQPGLAGHAYEQYF.

This clone has just one count. This rearrangement joins TRBV11-2 to TRBJ1-1; 7 bases align to TRBD1. V shed 5 bases, J shed 6 bases, and the junction held 9 bases outside the gene matches. CDR1 and CDR2 (germline): SGHAT, FQNNGV. The length of the CDR3 is 14 residues. CDR3 bases: TGTGCCAGCAGCGCACTACAGGGGATCGCTGAAGCTTTCTTT. Encoded protein: CASSALQGIAEAFF.

This chain joins TRBV3-1 (or the pseudogene TRBV3-2) and TRBJ1-5; tentatively, D is TRBD1 (6 bases). Germline CDR1 is LGHDT and CDR2 is YNNKEL (reference sequence). V was trimmed by 10 bases and J by 6 bases, leaving 16 bases between them. The CDR3 contains 13 residues. The CDR3 loop is CATGMGAAQPQHF. The CDR3 coding sequence is TGTGCCACCGGGATGGGGGCGGCTCAGCCCCAGCATTTT.

J is TRBJ2-2 and V is TRBV5-1, with 10 bases identical to TRBD2. CDR1 is SGHRS, CDR2 YFSETQ, per germline. Losses at the gene ends were 3 bases for V and 3 bases for J; bases not matched to a gene: 20. The CDR3 loop spans 21 amino acids. The chain's CDR3 is CASSSTVSGGRVKVDTGELFF. The CDR3 bases are TGCGCCAGCAGCTCCACTGTTAGCGGGGGGCGAGTTAAGGTGGACACCGGGGAGCTGTTTTTT.

The chain joins TRBV30 to TRBJ2-5, with TRBD2 as a possible D gene (6 bases). Germline V gene data show CDR1 as GTSNPN and CDR2 as SVGIG (reference sequence). This CDR3 is 14 amino acids long. Between the trimmed V and J ends, which lost 4 bases and 3 bases, there was a span of 15 bases. The DNA for the CDR3 is TGTGCCTGGAAGGAGGGACCGTGGGAAGAGACCCAGTACTTC. This codes for CAWKEGPWEETQYF.

This clone occurred once. The chain links TRBV27 to TRBJ1-1; maybe TRBD1 (6 bases). The V end was cut by 8 bases, the J end by 5 bases, with 21 bases between. Germline V gene sequence: CDR1 MNHEY, CDR2 SMNVEV (reference sequence). The CDR3 has 15 amino acids. CDR3 in amino acids: CASRDIREMRTEAFF. The CDR3 nucleotides read TGTGCCAGCCGGGACATCAGGGAGATGAGAACTGAAGCTTTCTTT.

CDR3 loop: CASTNTTGTTQHF. CDR3 bases: TGTGCCAGCACTAATACCACCGGGACTACCCAGCATTTT. The rearrangement uses TRBV6-5 and TRBJ1-5, with a weak D call TRBD1 (5 bases). V dropped 7 bases and J dropped 11 bases, with 18 bases sitting between them. Germline CDR1 reads MNHEY; CDR2 reads SVGAGI. The CDR3 has 13 amino acids.

The V gene is TRBV2, the J gene TRBJ2-7; 9 bases match TRBD1. The CDR3 is made up of 13 amino acids. Germline assignment: CDR1 SNHLY and CDR2 FYNNEI. Losses at the gene ends were 8 bases for V and 6 bases for J; bases not matched to a gene: 8. The CDR3 here is CASLGTGSGEQYF. The CDR3 DNA sequence: TGTGCCAGCTTGGGGACAGGGAGTGGCGAGCAGTACTTC.

J is TRBJ2-1 and V is TRBV10-3, with 11 bases matching TRBD2. The CDR3 length is 16 residues. Looked up from germline, CDR1 is ENHRY and CDR2 is SYGVKD. V shed 6 bases, J shed 3 bases, and the junction held 7 bases outside the gene matches. The CDR3 region is CAIRALLAGVYNEQFF. The CDR3 region has the DNA TGTGCCATCAGGGCCTTACTAGCGGGGGTCTACAATGAGCAGTTCTTC.

This clone was counted once. The V and J genes are TRBV4-2 and TRBJ1-1; 11 bases agree with TRBD1. This CDR3 is built from 14 residues. Germline CDR1 is LGHNA and CDR2 is YNFKEQ. The V segment lost 2 bases and the J segment 6 bases; nucleotides outside the gene matches: 2. In DNA form, the CDR3 reads TGTGCCAGCAGCCAAAGGGACAGGGGGTCTGAAGCTTTCTTT. Encoded protein: CASSQRDRGSEAFF.

This chain connects TRBV7-9 to TRBJ1-6; D unclear. Germline assignment: CDR1 SEHNR and CDR2 FQNEAQ (reference sequence). The CDR3 totals 17 residues. The V end was cut by 6 bases, the J end by 10 bases, with 25 bases between. The CDR3 DNA reads TGTGCCAGCAGTTCAGCCCAGAATCGGGGTTTTGGATCACCCCTCCACTTT. It is translated as CASSSAQNRGFGSPLHF. The whole variable domain, remainder taken from reference TRBV7-9 and TRBJ1-6, is DTGVSQNPRHKITKRGQNVTFRCDPISEHNRLYWYRQTLGQGPEFLTYFQNEAQLEKSRLLSDRFSAERPKGSFSTLEIQRTEQGDSAMYLCASSSAQNRGFGSPLHFGNGTRLTVT.

The chain carries TRBV21-1 and TRBJ1-1; no DNA check was done on the table's D call, TRBD1. TRBV21-1 is deemed a pseudogene. The CDR3 contains 13 residues. CDR3 nucleotides: TGTGGGGACAGGGTCCGCGTGAACACTGAAGCTTTCTTT. Its translation: CGDRVRVNTEAFF.

This chain connects TRBV4-2 to TRBJ2-7, with D uncertain. The CDR3 extends over 12 amino acids. The germline CDR1 and CDR2 sequences are LGHNA and YNFKEQ. V dropped 0 bases and J dropped 12 bases, with 12 bases sitting between them. This chain's CDR3 is CASSQDATRLYF. Written as DNA, the CDR3 is TGTGCCAGCAGCCAAGATGCGACTCGGCTGTACTTC.

This clone was observed a few times. The gene calls are TRBV24-1 and TRBJ2-7, with 12 bases aligning to TRBD2. V was clipped by 2 bases and J by 4 bases; unmatched bases: 2. CDR1 KGHDR and CDR2 SFDVKD come from the germline V gene. The CDR3 consists of 15 residues. The CDR3 protein is CATSDWTSGIYEQYF. The CDR3 nucleotides read TGTGCCACCAGTGATTGGACTAGCGGGATTTACGAGCAGTACTTC.

V and J are TRBV19 and TRBJ1-2; no reliable D call. This CDR3 spans 14 amino acids. Trimming pared 7 bases from V and 4 bases from J, leaving 16 bases between. Per the germline V gene, CDR1 is LNHDA and CDR2 is SQIVND (reference sequence). The CDR3 DNA sequence: TGTGCCAGTACCCCCCTAAGTGCCGGCTATGGCTACACCTTC. It codes for CASTPLSAGYGYTF.

This rearrangement joins TRBV4-1 to TRBJ2-3, with 13 nucleotides matching TRBD2. There are 16 residues in the CDR3. With 5 bases clipped from V and 5 bases from J, the junction kept 7 bases outside the gene matches. Germline CDR1 and CDR2: MGHRA and YSYEKL. CDR3 in amino acids: CASSLLAGGSKDTQYF. CDR3 in DNA: TGCGCCAGCAGCTTACTAGCGGGGGGGTCAAAAGATACGCAGTATTTT.